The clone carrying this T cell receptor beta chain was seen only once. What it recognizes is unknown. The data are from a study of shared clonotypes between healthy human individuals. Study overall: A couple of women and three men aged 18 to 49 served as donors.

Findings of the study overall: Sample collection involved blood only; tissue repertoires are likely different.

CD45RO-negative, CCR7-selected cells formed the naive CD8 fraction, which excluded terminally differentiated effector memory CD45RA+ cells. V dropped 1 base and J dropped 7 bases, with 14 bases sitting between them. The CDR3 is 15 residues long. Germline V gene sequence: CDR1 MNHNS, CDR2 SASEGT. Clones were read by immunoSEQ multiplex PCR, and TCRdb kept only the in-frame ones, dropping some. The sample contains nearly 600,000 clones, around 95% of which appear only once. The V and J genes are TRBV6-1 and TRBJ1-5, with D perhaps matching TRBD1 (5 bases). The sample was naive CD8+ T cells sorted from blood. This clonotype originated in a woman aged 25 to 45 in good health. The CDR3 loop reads CASSEGGRVVQPQHF. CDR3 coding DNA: TGTGCCAGCAGTGAAGGGGGGAGGGTCGTACAGCCCCAGCATTTT.